This T cell receptor (beta chain) is from a study of vaccination and CD4 T cells after COVID-19. Study context: A median of approximately 100 days (range 35 to 161) separated diagnosis from post-COVID sampling.

Trimming took 5 bases from V and 1 from J, leaving 11 bases between them. CDR1 and CDR2 (germline): LNHDA, SQIVND (reference sequence). The CDR3 extends over 14 amino acids. The Oncomine TCR Beta short-read assay sequenced DNA from cultured CD4+ T cells. TCRdb fed the PCR reads into MiXCR, producing one record per CDR3 protein. The data hold about 20,000 distinct CDR3 sequences, with roughly 45% observed a single time. Remarks on this clonotype: Antigen: not known.

Specified treatment: roughly 11-day PBMC culture with coronavirus spike peptide pools or control peptides (ViraFEST assay). The receptor was isolated from a human donor who had recovered from COVID-19. This chain uses TRBV19 with TRBJ1-1, with a tentative D call TRBD1 (6 bases). Sequences were derived from CD4+ T cells from blood, cultured in vitro, sampled before SARS-CoV-2 vaccination. The CDR3 coding sequence is TGTGCCAGTAGTGGGGGCAGGGCGAACACTGAAGCTTTCTTT. It encodes CASSGGRANTEAFF.